This TCR beta chain was sequenced in a study of shared clonotypes between healthy human individuals. Between the trimmed V and J ends, which lost 1 base and 0 bases, there was a span of 7 bases. The CDR3 spans 15 residues. CDR1 SGHVS and CDR2 FQNEAQ come from the germline V gene. The data were produced by immunoSEQ multiplex PCR, yet TCRdb's version contains in-frame clones alone and is incomplete. The sample lists fewer than 1.4 million clones, around 82% occurring once. The specimen sequenced was memory CD4+ T cells from PBMCs. Subset given: CD45RA-negative fraction. The TCR sequence derives from a man aged 18 to 35 in good health. Some clones in this sample may be carry-over from other donors' samples. The rearrangement uses TRBV7-8 and TRBJ1-3; D unresolved. This chain's CDR3 is CASSLVHSSGNTIYF. DNA for the CDR3: TGTGCCAGCAGCTTAGTTCACAGCTCTGGAAACACCATATATTTT.